These 24 T cell receptor beta chains share one sample of origin, sequenced in a study of shared clonotypes between healthy human individuals. Here immunoSEQ multiplex PCR was the method, and the copy in TCRdb shows in-frame clones only, minus some. The sample has under 80,000 clones, roughly two thirds seen once. The sample was memory CD8+ T cells sorted from blood. Subset described: CD45RO+ cells pooled with CCR7-negative TemRA cells. These receptor sequences come from a man aged 25-45 years in good health.

The V and J genes are TRBV10-2 and TRBJ1-2; 7 bases match TRBD1. Germline V gene data show CDR1 as WSHSY and CDR2 as SAAADI. This CDR3 is built from 14 residues. J was trimmed by 5 bases and V by 4 bases; bases with no gene match: 7. CDR3 DNA sequence: TGCGCCAGCAGTGCGTACAGGGGAGGGTATGGCTACACCTTC. It specifies CASSAYRGGYGYTF.

The chain couples TRBV2 to TRBJ2-7; the D is unclear. The V end lost 3 bases, the J end lost 5 bases, and 11 bases lay between the germline ends. This CDR3 has 13 amino acids. Looked up from germline, CDR1 is SNHLY and CDR2 is FYNNEI. The CDR3 sequence is CASSDSVSDEQYF. The CDR3 region has the DNA TGTGCCAGCAGTGATTCCGTGAGCGACGAGCAGTACTTC.

The CDR3 here is CASGPRDGPNEQFF. CDR3 in DNA: TGTGCCAGCGGACCCCGGGACGGACCCAATGAGCAGTTCTTC. J is TRBJ2-1 and V is TRBV11-2; D may be TRBD1 or TRBD2 (5 bases each). Trimming left V 8 bases short and J 6 bases short, with 17 bases between. CDR3 length: 14 amino acids. Germline CDR1 and CDR2: SGHAT and FQNNGV.

This clone was counted many times. The CDR3 nucleotides are TGTGCCAGCAGTTACGCGACAGGGGGCGAGCAGTACTTC. Translation gives CASSYATGGEQYF. The V and J genes are TRBV6-5 and TRBJ2-7; 9 positions agree with TRBD1. The ends lost 2 bases at V and 6 bases at J; junction bases unmatched: 2. The germline CDR1 and CDR2 sequences are MNHEY and SVGAGI. CDR3 length: 13 residues.

The rearrangement links TRBV4-1 to TRBJ2-1; TRBD2 matches 8 bases. V was clipped by 2 bases and J by 7 bases; unmatched bases: 16. The CDR3 consists of 18 residues. CDR1 and CDR2 from the germline V gene are MGHRA and YSYEKL. The CDR3 region is CASSQLQTKRESRNEQFF. In DNA, the CDR3 is TGCGCCAGCAGCCAATTACAGACAAAGCGGGAGAGTAGAAATGAGCAGTTCTTC.

This clone was observed at least ten times. The chain carries TRBV7-9 and TRBJ2-1, with D perhaps matching TRBD1 (5 bases). This CDR3 is 13 amino acids long. V lost 5 bases, J lost 10 bases, and 15 bases lay in between. Germline V gene lookup returns CDR1 SEHNR and CDR2 FQNEAQ (reference sequence). Here the CDR3 DNA reads TGTGCCAGCAGCCCGGACACCCCGGAGGAGCAGTTCTTC. This sequence encodes CASSPDTPEEQFF.

This clone was recorded a few times. The chain joins TRBV19 to TRBJ2-1; unclear D gene. CDR1 LNHDA and CDR2 SQIVND come from the germline V gene (reference sequence). The CDR3 runs to 20 residues. Trimming shortened V by 4 bases and J by 0 bases, and 25 bases separated the two germline ends. As DNA, the CDR3 is TGTGCCAGTAGTAACGGTCAGGTGGAGAACCGTCATCGCTCCTACAATGAGCAGTTCTTC. It codes for CASSNGQVENRHRSYNEQFF.

This clone was detected only a few times. The rearrangement links TRBV5-8 to TRBJ2-7, with a tentative D call TRBD2 (5 bases). CDR1 is SGHTS and CDR2 is YDEGEE in the germline V gene. Trimming left V 0 bases short and J 5 bases short, with 21 bases between. The CDR3 extends over 17 amino acids. The CDR3 region has the DNA TGTGCCAGCAGCTTGGAAACCCATGGACGGGGAAGGCACGAGCAGTACTTC. This translates into CASSLETHGRGRHEQYF. The variable domain in full, with the rest retrieved from reference TRBV5-8 and TRBJ2-7, is EAGVTQSPTHLIKTRGQQATLRCSPISGHTSVYWYQQALGLGLQFLLWYDEGEERNRGNFPPRFSGRQFPNYSSELNVNALELEDSALYLCASSLETHGRGRHEQYFGPGTRLTVT.

This chain uses TRBV11-3 with TRBJ2-6, with unresolved D. CDR3 size: 18 residues. Looked up from germline, CDR1 is SGHNT and CDR2 is YENEEA. V dropped 5 bases and J dropped 5 bases, with 22 bases sitting between them. The CDR3 loop reads CASSRATSRQSRANVLTF. The CDR3 region has the DNA TGTGCCAGCAGCCGAGCGACATCTCGACAAAGTCGGGCCAACGTCCTGACTTTC.

The CDR3 sequence is CALSTGTGNQPQHF. The CDR3 DNA is TGTGCCTTGAGCACCGGGACAGGGAATCAGCCCCAGCATTTT. The chain joins TRBV30 to TRBJ1-5; 9 bases map to TRBD1. The length of the CDR3 is 14 residues. Trimming removed 7 bases from V and 4 bases from J; junction bases left unmatched: 8. Germline V gives CDR1 GTSNPN, CDR2 SVGIG (reference sequence).

This clone was counted many times. The chain has TRBV6-4 and TRBJ2-1, with TRBD2 matching 7 bases. This CDR3 spans 15 amino acids. Germline V CDR1 and CDR2: MRHNA, SNTAGT. J was trimmed by 8 bases and V by 5 bases; bases with no gene match: 12. The CDR3 reads CASSHRAAGGDEQFF. CDR3 in DNA: TGTGCCAGCAGTCATCGGGCGGCTGGGGGGGATGAGCAGTTCTTC.

The gene calls are TRBV7-9 and TRBJ2-6, with D perhaps matching TRBD1 or TRBD2 (6 bases each). This CDR3 has 18 residues. V was pared by 6 bases and J by 0 bases, with 18 bases between. The germline gives CDR1 SEHNR, CDR2 FQNEAQ (reference sequence). The CDR3 DNA reads as TGTGCCAGCAGACCTGTCGGGGGCTACAGCTCTGGGGCCAACGTCCTGACTTTC. Its protein is CASRPVGGYSSGANVLTF.

V gene TRBV7-2 combines with J gene TRBJ2-3; no reliable D call. The germline CDR1 and CDR2 sequences are SGHTA and FQGNSA. The CDR3 is made up of 14 amino acids. Trimming removed 2 bases from V and 3 bases from J, with 9 bases in between. The CDR3 is CASSLFSGTDTQYF. Written as DNA, the CDR3 is TGTGCCAGCAGCTTATTTTCCGGGACAGATACGCAGTATTTT.

J is TRBJ2-2 and V is TRBV6-4; D gene ambiguous. The germline V gene encodes CDR1 MRHNA and CDR2 SNTAGT. The CDR3 totals 8 residues. Trimming took off 7 bases at V and 17 bases at J, with 8 bases between the two ends. The CDR3 coding sequence is TGTGCCAGCATCGACCGATTTTTT. Translation gives CASIDRFF.

The chain carries TRBV9 and TRBJ2-5; D perhaps matches TRBD2 (6 bases). Germline V gene sequence: CDR1 SGDLS, CDR2 YYNGEE. This CDR3 is built from 13 residues. The germline V and J ends were trimmed by 0 bases and 5 bases, with 8 bases remaining between them. The CDR3 coding sequence is TGTGCCAGCAGCGTAGGTGGGGGGGAGACCCAGTACTTC. This translates into CASSVGGGETQYF.

About this clone: The junction departs from germline at one end; a sequencing error may be responsible. V is TRBV6-4 and J is TRBJ2-6; 8 nucleotides agree with TRBD2. This CDR3 has 17 residues. The germline CDR1 and CDR2 sequences are MRHNA and SNTAGT. The CDR3 DNA reads TGTGCCCGCAGTGACTCGGGGGGGGGCTCTGGGGCCAACGTCCTGACTTTC. Translated, it gives CARSDSGGGSGANVLTF.

The V and J genes are TRBV5-4 and TRBJ2-7; D is possibly TRBD2 (5 bases). The germline V gene has CDR1 SGHNT and CDR2 YYREEE (reference sequence). This CDR3 has 14 amino acids. V dropped 0 bases and J dropped 5 bases, with 12 bases sitting between them. The CDR3 bases are TGTGCCAGCAGCTTGGCCGGGGTAACCAACGAGCAGTACTTC. Its protein product is CASSLAGVTNEQYF.

This clone was picked up many times. The V and J genes are TRBV7-9 and TRBJ1-5; 10 positions match TRBD1. The J segment lost 8 bases and the V segment lost 6 bases, leaving 10 bases of the junction unmatched. The CDR3 spans 15 residues. Germline assignment: CDR1 SEHNR and CDR2 FQNEAQ (reference sequence). The CDR3 nucleotides are TGTGCCAGCAGTTCGGGACAGGGGCCGGGGAAGCCCCAGCATTTT. This codes for CASSSGQGPGKPQHF.

This chain links TRBV27 with TRBJ2-5; 8 bases match TRBD2. Looked up from germline, CDR1 is MNHEY and CDR2 is SMNVEV (reference sequence). The CDR3 contains 15 residues. The junction had 9 bases not matched to a gene; V was cut back by 4 bases and J by 5 bases. The CDR3 is CASSSSGTSGETQYF. Here the CDR3 DNA reads TGTGCCAGCAGTTCTTCCGGGACTAGTGGCGAGACCCAGTACTTC.

The rearrangement uses TRBV6-6 and TRBJ2-7; no clear D. CDR1 is MNHNY, CDR2 SVGAGI, per germline (reference sequence). There are 13 residues in the CDR3. V lost 4 bases and J 7 bases, leaving 14 bases between the germline ends. DNA of the CDR3: TGTGCCAGCAGTTCCGGGTCCTACTTGGAGCAGTACTTC. Protein: CASSSGSYLEQYF.

This CDR3 reads CASSLRLVAIQYF. In nucleotides, the CDR3 is TGTGCCAGCAGCTTGAGGTTGGTCGCTATTCAGTACTTC. V usage is TRBV5-5 and J usage is TRBJ2-4; D call uncertain. The CDR3 is 13 residues long. Trimming left V 1 base short and J 10 bases short, with 12 bases between. Germline V gives CDR1 SGHKS, CDR2 YYEKEE (reference sequence).

J is TRBJ1-2 and V is TRBV7-2, with TRBD1 identical over 7 bases. CDR3 length: 17 amino acids. Trimming removed 3 bases from V and 0 bases from J; junction bases left unmatched: 10. Germline CDR1 reads SGHTA; CDR2 reads FQGNSA. CDR3 nucleotides: TGTGCCAGCAGCTTCATGACAGGGACAGCCTCTAACTATGGCTACACCTTC. Its translation is CASSFMTGTASNYGYTF.

The rearrangement joins TRBV25-1 to TRBJ1-3; D is ambiguous. The CDR3 totals 15 residues. Germline CDR1 and CDR2: MGHDK and SYGVNS. V lost 3 bases and J 0 bases, leaving 9 bases between the germline ends. CDR3 nucleotides: TGTGCCAGCAGTGACAAAGGCGACTCTGGAAACACCATATATTTT. Translation gives CASSDKGDSGNTIYF.

The rearrangement uses TRBV4-3 and TRBJ2-1; tentative D call: TRBD2 (6 bases). The germline CDR1 and CDR2 sequences are LGHNA and YSLEER. With 0 bases removed from V and 4 bases from J, the gap between germline ends came to 13 bases. The CDR3 has 16 residues. The DNA for the CDR3 is TGCGCCAGCAGCCAAGATGGAGCGGGTTCTTACAATGAGCAGTTCTTC. Translated, it gives CASSQDGAGSYNEQFF.